Below, 17 T cell receptor beta chains from the same sample are listed, as sequenced in a study of T cell changes during pregnancy in multiple sclerosis. Repertoires were generated with immunoSEQ multiplex PCR, while TCRdb's copy carries only in-frame clones and drops some. The sample shows about 100,000 clones, 92% of them seen only once. The specimen was peripheral blood, collected after pregnancy. These receptors came from a female donor with multiple sclerosis, enrolled in a pregnancy study.

The V call is TRBV20-1, the J call TRBJ2-7; maybe TRBD1 (6 bases). The CDR3 contains 11 residues. Per germline, CDR1 DFQATT and CDR2 SNEGSKA (reference sequence). V lost 5 bases and J lost 6, with 11 bases in between. The CDR3 DNA sequence: TGCAGTGCTTACAGGGCGGGCGAGCAGTACTTC. Translating gives CSAYRAGEQYF.

The chain combines TRBV10-3 with TRBJ2-2; 10 bases align to TRBD2. The CDR3 is 15 amino acids. The V segment lost 4 bases and the J segment 2 bases; nucleotides outside the gene matches: 1. Germline values: CDR1 ENHRY, CDR2 SYGVKD. CDR3 sequence (DNA): TGTGCCATCAGTGGGACTAGCGGAAACACCGGGGAGCTGTTTTTT. Translation gives CAISGTSGNTGELFF.

V usage is TRBV5-1 and J usage is TRBJ1-3; 9 bases match TRBD1. The J segment lost 4 bases and the V segment lost 4 bases, leaving 3 bases of the junction unmatched. This CDR3 is 14 amino acids long. Germline V CDR1 and CDR2: SGHRS, YFSETQ. The CDR3 DNA reads as TGCGCCAGCAGCACTGGACAGGGGGGAAACACCATATATTTT. Its protein product is CASSTGQGGNTIYF.

The chain carries TRBV27 and TRBJ2-3; the D gene is possibly TRBD1 (6 bases). The CDR3 is 14 residues long. V lost 3 bases, J lost 9 bases, and 16 bases lay in between. The germline V gene encodes CDR1 MNHEY and CDR2 SMNVEV (reference sequence). The CDR3 bases are TGTGCCAGCAGTTTGGCCATAGGGGGTTTAACGCAGTATTTT. It specifies CASSLAIGGLTQYF.

The chain joins TRBV29-1 to TRBJ1-1; no clear D gene. V was pared by 7 bases and J by 9 bases, with 15 bases between. The CDR3 is made up of 11 amino acids. The germline gives CDR1 SQVTM, CDR2 ANQGSEA. This chain's CDR3 is CSANLGEQAFF. Written as DNA, the CDR3 is TGCAGCGCAAACCTAGGAGAACAAGCTTTCTTT.

The rearrangement uses TRBV28 and TRBJ2-7; weak D call: TRBD2 (5 bases). This CDR3 has 15 residues. Trimming removed 5 bases at V and 4 bases at J, with 18 bases between. CDR1 is MDHEN and CDR2 is SYDVKM in the germline V gene. Here the CDR3 reads CASSDGGRPTYEQYF. The CDR3 nucleotides are TGTGCCAGCAGTGACGGAGGCCGACCTACATACGAGCAGTACTTC.

The CDR3 DNA is TGTGCCAGCAGTACGACTAGCGCCGAGACCCAGTACTTC. This sequence encodes CASSTTSAETQYF. The chain is built from TRBV27 and TRBJ2-5, with 8 bases fitting TRBD2. V trimming: 5 bases; J trimming: 5 bases; junction bases outside the gene matches: 4. Germline CDR1 and CDR2: MNHEY and SMNVEV (reference sequence). This CDR3 has 13 residues.

The rearrangement joins TRBV7-8 to TRBJ1-1; unclear D gene. Between the trimmed V and J ends, which lost 3 bases and 1 base, there was a span of 9 bases. This CDR3 has 14 residues. Germline V CDR1 and CDR2: SGHVS, FQNEAQ. The CDR3 loop reads CASSFPAENTEAFF. The CDR3 bases are TGTGCCAGCAGCTTTCCCGCGGAGAACACTGAAGCTTTCTTT.

This chain links TRBV19 with TRBJ2-7; 7 nucleotides agree with TRBD2. The junction had 5 bases not matched to a gene; V was cut back by 5 bases and J by 4 bases. Germline CDR1 is LNHDA and CDR2 is SQIVND (reference sequence). The CDR3 consists of 13 residues. This CDR3 reads CASSRTSSYEQYF. As DNA, the CDR3 is TGTGCCAGTAGTCGGACTAGTTCTTACGAGCAGTACTTC.

V usage is TRBV2 and J usage is TRBJ2-5; weak D call: TRBD2 (5 bases). Germline-derived CDR1 and CDR2 are SNHLY and FYNNEI. Trimming shortened V by 7 bases and J by 5 bases, and 8 bases separated the two germline ends. The CDR3 is made up of 11 amino acids. DNA of the CDR3: TGTGCCAGCACCCGAGGGGAGACCCAGTACTTC. Its protein is CASTRGETQYF.

This clone was seen just once. The chain recombines TRBV25-1 with TRBJ1-1; maybe TRBD1 (6 bases). The CDR3 is 16 amino acids. CDR1 is MGHDK, CDR2 SYGVNS, per germline. V dropped 3 bases and J dropped 1 base, with 15 bases sitting between them. CDR3 region: CASSEDTGWANTEAFF. CDR3 DNA: TGTGCCAGCAGTGAGGACACAGGGTGGGCGAACACTGAAGCTTTCTTT.

V gene TRBV7-2 combines with J gene TRBJ2-3; the D is unclear. The germline gives CDR1 SGHTA, CDR2 FQGNSA. The CDR3 consists of 14 residues. Trimming removed 0 bases from V and 1 base from J, with 5 bases in between. The CDR3 coding sequence is TGTGCCAGCAGCTTAGCCCCAGGCACAGATACGCAGTATTTT. This encodes CASSLAPGTDTQYF.

The chain's CDR3 is CASSGGRTSGMNEQFF. CDR3 DNA: TGTGCCAGCAGCGGCGGACGGACTAGCGGGATGAATGAGCAGTTCTTC. The chain couples TRBV11-1 to TRBJ2-1, with TRBD2 matching over 12 bases. Trimming cost V 5 bases and J 7 bases; bases outside gene matches: 9. Germline loops: CDR1 SGHAT, CDR2 FQDESV (reference sequence). This CDR3 spans 16 amino acids.

V usage is TRBV2 and J usage is TRBJ2-5; 8 bases are shared with TRBD1. Germline V gene lookup returns CDR1 SNHLY and CDR2 FYNNEI. V lost 1 base to trimming and J lost 2 bases; unmatched junction nucleotides: 9. The CDR3 consists of 17 residues. The CDR3 spells CASSEGDRTWDQETQYF. The CDR3 bases are TGTGCCAGCAGTGAAGGGGACAGGACGTGGGATCAAGAGACCCAGTACTTC.

The chain combines TRBV6-1 with TRBJ1-1; unclear D gene. The CDR3 length is 15 residues. V was clipped by 6 bases and J by 1 base, with 15 bases between them. Germline V gives CDR1 MNHNS, CDR2 SASEGT. The CDR3 coding sequence is TGTGCCAGCAGAGCTGGCGGAACTTCGAACACTGAAGCTTTCTTT. Its translation: CASRAGGTSNTEAFF.

The CDR3 coding sequence is TGCGCCAGCAGCTTCCGACAGGGCACGAACACCGGGGAGCTGTTTTTT. Its protein is CASSFRQGTNTGELFF. The J gene is TRBJ2-2, the V gene TRBV5-1; 7 positions agree with TRBD1. From germline, CDR1 is SGHRS and CDR2 YFSETQ. This CDR3 contains 16 residues. Trimming took 2 bases from V and 0 from J; bases not matched to a gene: 4.

The chain recombines TRBV2 with TRBJ1-5; possible D gene TRBD1, 6 bases. Germline-derived CDR1 and CDR2 are SNHLY and FYNNEI. There are 12 residues in the CDR3. V lost 6 bases and J 5 bases, leaving 8 bases between the germline ends. The CDR3 loop reads CASRAGDQPQHF. In nucleotides, the CDR3 is TGTGCCAGCAGGGCAGGGGATCAGCCCCAGCATTTT.